This paragraph reports one T cell receptor (beta chain). The data derive from a study of CD8+ T cells in alopecia areata. Study overall: Tofacitinib administration to treated patients was oral, at 5 to 10 mg twice daily.

As to treatment: oral pan-JAK inhibitor, 5-10 mg twice daily. The investigators collected lesional scalp punch biopsies and peripheral blood from alopecia areata patients. The germline gives CDR1 SGHNT, CDR2 YYREEE (reference sequence). The CDR3 is made up of 13 amino acids. The V gene lost 4 bases and the J gene lost 5 bases, with 12 bases spanning the gap. TCR sequencing used cDNA made by reverse transcription of extracted RNA. Profiling relied on immunoSEQ multiplex PCR, and the TCRdb table lists in-frame clones only, not all of them. The table shows 95,000 to 150,000 clones, with under 65% occurring only once.

The gene calls are TRBV5-4 and TRBJ2-5, with D unresolved. The sample consisted of CD4+ T cells sorted from blood, taken at week 4, from a patient treated with tofacitinib. The sequence was obtained from a human donor with alopecia areata. This chain's CDR3 is CASSPEIEETQYF. The CDR3 DNA is TGTGCCAGCAGCCCCGAAATCGAGGAGACCCAGTACTTC.